What follows describes a single TCR beta chain. Its antigen is as yet unknown. The data derive from a study of blood T cells in healthy people across ages. Findings and limits, study-wide: Long-lived donors had more naive CD4+ cells and higher diversity than aged donors. Per million T cells, the diversity of TCR beta decreased roughly linearly as age advanced. The study found TCR beta diversity correlated strongly with naive T cell percentage.

V was clipped by 0 bases and J by 9 bases, with 7 bases between them. CDR1 is SGHRS, CDR2 YFSETQ, per germline. This CDR3 region has 12 residues. PCR was performed a second time for roughly 7 to 12 cycles using a sample-barcoded 5' primer and a J-beta primer mix. From the 5' RACE reads, TCRdb called clonotypes with MiXCR, one entry per CDR3 protein. The sample yields about 1.4 million distinct CDR3 sequences, roughly 59% seen once. The sequence was collected from a man aged 18 to 30 in good health. Sequencing was performed on blood. V is TRBV5-1 and J is TRBJ2-1, with D unclear. The CDR3: CASSLELSEQFF. The CDR3 DNA follows: TGCGCCAGCAGCTTGGAACTAAGTGAGCAGTTCTTC.